This T cell receptor beta chain was captured in a study of cytomegalovirus exposure and HLA in healthy donors (dated by TCRdb to about 2017). Context from the whole study: In an earlier analysis of 587 of the donors, 250 to 350 Gb of sequence data and 90 million to 130 million unique TCR beta sequences from 150 million to 200 million T cells were reported. Roughly 300 gigabases of sequencing data and 78 million or so unique TCR sequences were included in an early release covering over 600 HLA-typed donors. Among the roughly 370 genotyped donors, around 81% belonged to the genetic ancestry cluster associated with self-reported Caucasian donors. The study aimed to test whether cataloging public T cell receptors could reveal signatures of past pathogen exposure. The study used immunosequencing to profile the T cell repertoires of hundreds of subjects and linked those repertoires to cytomegalovirus serostatus. A separate validation cohort of roughly 120 different subjects was used in addition to the 666-subject first cohort. High-throughput TCR immunosequencing, statistical association of individual TCRs with disease status, and machine learning were combined to predict cytomegalovirus infection status. To study patterns of TCR occurrence, a later analysis re-analyzed previously published TCR beta repertoires from 700 or so donors and added high-resolution HLA genotyping. Rather than using new phenotypic data, the later analysis identified candidate immune exposures from TCR beta sequences and from how often those sequences occurred across donors. In an earlier analysis of around 540 of the donors, high-throughput TCR beta sequencing was used to judge whether each TCR beta V gene segment behaved as functional or pseudogenic. Donor age, sex, ethnicity and CMV serostatus were compiled alongside the repertoire data. In a later genetic analysis, genome-wide SNP genotypes for about 55% of the roughly 700 donors were used, and that subset was treated as a discovery cohort. Every discovery cohort repertoire had been produced on one sequencing platform. HLA typing included class I and class II loci at four-digit resolution. Typing coverage varied by locus: roughly 629-640 donors for A, B, C, DRB1 and DQB1; approximately 560 for DQA1; about 600 for DPA1; under 490 for DPB1. Four to six DR-DQ haplotypes were handled as single units for association and clustering, since linkage in the cohort was strong. Across 398 genotyped donors of the cohort, an average of approximately 240,000 unique TCR beta nucleotide sequences per donor were sequenced, and approximately 17% of those sequences were non-productive. Results and caveats for the whole study, not just this receptor: Strong co-occurrence of HLA alleles, especially DR and DQ, made assigning TCR associations to individual alleles difficult. For the cohort, immune exposure information was limited to CMV serostatus. This cohort had only TCR beta chains sequenced, and the lack of alpha or paired-chain data limited which features could be detected. Compared with the roughly 670-donor mean, donors in an Asian-associated ancestry cluster had fewer N-insertions in productive TCRs, according to a later genetic analysis. In a later analysis, HLA-associated TCR beta chains were found to be more clonally expanded and to have lower generation probabilities than equally common non-associated chains. According to a later analysis, parvovirus B19, influenza, CMV and Epstein-Barr virus appeared linked to several top co-occurrence clusters. Across donors, most TCR sequences were observed very rarely, whereas some public TCRs were present in many individuals. A further reported finding was that TCR beta sequences accurately predicted the HLA-A and HLA-B alleles for most subjects in the first cohort. The presence/absence analyses assumed that sequencing depth was roughly uniform across donors, and that assumption may not be true. Because some donors lacked HLA typing at each locus, the association tests relied only on the typed subset. Broadly in line with IMGT annotations, most TCR beta V segments showed up in productive rearrangements about 90% or about 30% of the time in an earlier analysis of a few hundred of the donors. In a later genetic analysis, a missense DCLRE1C variant was associated with V-gene and J-gene trimming of TCR beta chains, and the association was replicated in an independent cohort. The authors suggested that the approach could potentially be extended to other disease states and immunological phenotypes. Most CMV-associated TCR beta chains appeared to be HLA-restricted in a later analysis, and the HLA associations seemed to be driven largely by CMV exposure. Cytomegalovirus status was reported to be diagnosed by the classifier with high specificity and sensitivity in both the original and validation cohorts. Correlated functional status among segregating V segments might reflect linkage disequilibrium, but an unknown experimental factor could not be ruled out. In a later analysis, TCR association rates were found to vary across HLA loci, with the most associated TCRs seen for DRB1 alleles and the fewest for HLA-C alleles. A group of highly shared sequence variants was considered likely to be a technical artifact of the sequencing pipeline. Three of the identified cytomegalovirus-associated TCR beta chains were confirmed in vitro to be specific for cytomegalovirus antigens. A later analysis associated 16,951 TCR beta sequences with specific HLA alleles at a false discovery rate of 0.05. The earlier analysis of nearly 600 of the donors excluded 15 to 20 rarely observed V segments, including chromosome 9 orphons, because counts were too low. A total of 150 or so TCR beta chains were listed by the study as associated with cytomegalovirus.

Library preparation used the immunoSEQ multiplex PCR assay. For the multiplex PCR, a mixture combining 60 forward primers for TCR Vbeta segments and 13 reverse primers for TCR Jbeta segments was used. The CDR3 region of rearranged TCR beta genes was amplified from genomic DNA by a multiplex PCR assay. On the Illumina HiSeq System, the amplified TCR beta libraries were sequenced as 87-base-pair reads. The paper's processing steps were these. A later analysis tallied some 79 million unique TCR beta chains across the 666 repertoires, and some 10 million of those chains were shared by two or more donors. To remove PCR and sequencing errors, raw reads were error-corrected and collapsed into unique sequences using a nearest-neighbor algorithm that merged closely related sequences. To assign V, D and J gene segments, CDR3 sequences were aligned to IMGT reference sequences. For a sequence to be retained, at least a six-nucleotide match to both a V gene segment and a J gene segment was required. A rearrangement counted as productive if the CDR3 had no stop codons and remained in frame with V and J, and every other rearrangement counted as non-productive. CDR3 was defined according to IMGT convention as the region running from the second conserved V-encoded cysteine to the conserved J-encoded phenylalanine. In an earlier analysis of around 540 of the donors, sequences lacking an unambiguous match to a single V gene segment were excluded. In an earlier analysis of around 600 of the donors, V segments were called functional above 56.7% productive rearrangements and were called segregating when the between-donor standard deviation exceeded 5%. To diagnose cytomegalovirus status from the catalog of TCR beta chain sequences, a statistical classification framework was built. A later analysis assigned V and J genes by comparing TCR nucleotide sequences with IMGT/GENE-DB human TR gene sequences. The TCRdist pipeline was used in a later analysis to assign CDR3 sequences and most-parsimonious VDJ recombination scenarios. A later analysis defined each TCR beta chain by its CDR3 amino acid sequence plus V-gene family, and excluded reads lacking a unique V-gene family. In a later analysis, 500 to 650 highly shared, low-generation-probability nucleotide sequences were removed to address suspected cross-contamination and a sequencing artifact. A later analysis calculated a clonal expansion index for each public chain from normalized within-repertoire ranks of inferred template counts. Generation probabilities in a later analysis came from a VDJ recombination model fitted to out-of-frame rearrangements, and those results were checked against IGoR. In a later analysis, TCR-TCR, TCR-HLA and TCR-CMV co-occurrence was scored with hypergeometric tests, and a repertoire-size bias correction was applied to TCR pairs. In a later analysis, false discovery rates were estimated by permuting HLA or CMV assignments 20 times. In a later analysis, co-occurring TCRs were grouped using DBSCAN, with TCRdist sequence similarity added in when clustering inside HLA-allele-positive subsets. Repertoires with fewer than 30,000 or more than 120,000 public chains, plus five repertoires with anomalous nucleotide sharing, were excluded from co-occurrence clustering. Not all clones reach the TCRdb copy of this immuneACCESS table, which keeps in-frame sequences only. Checked studies attribute under half of the gap to unresolved V genes and leave the rest unexplained. V and J calls and clone size come straight from that table; D and trimming were deduced from the DNA. Counted in this sample were around 100,000 clones; 55% to 80% of them appeared once. Clones ranked in the top ten supply roughly 2% of the sample.

The cohort was made up of 500 to 800 healthy bone marrow donors. At the time of sampling, all cohort members were nominally healthy, though unrecorded immune exposures were likely present. The donor tested CMV seronegative, placing the donor among the roughly 400 seronegative members of the cohort. A peripheral blood sample was provided by each donor, and peripheral blood mononuclear cells were used for TCR beta sequencing. The Qiagen DNeasy Blood Extraction Kit was used to extract genomic DNA from the blood cell samples. For this clone: Its antigen is currently not known. There are no base qualities to consult, and no much larger clone falls within one base.

The clonotype originates from a woman aged 25 to 39 in good health and CMV-seronegative. Sequenced sample: PBMCs.

The nucleotides read TGTGCCAGCAGCGACGGGAGGGCCCTTACAAGAGATACGCAGTATTTT. Its amino acids are CASSDGRALTRDTQYF. The V and J segments used are TRBV9 and TRBJ2-3; TRBD2 lines up with 8 middle nucleotides. From the cysteine up to the phenylalanine, the CDR3 has a length of 16 residues. The kept DNA is CDR3 alone, 48 bases in frame from the first base. Looking up the germline V gene yields CDR1 SGDLS and CDR2 YYNGEE. Trimmed from V: 3 bases; trimmed from J: 5 bases; junction bases lacking a gene match: 11.